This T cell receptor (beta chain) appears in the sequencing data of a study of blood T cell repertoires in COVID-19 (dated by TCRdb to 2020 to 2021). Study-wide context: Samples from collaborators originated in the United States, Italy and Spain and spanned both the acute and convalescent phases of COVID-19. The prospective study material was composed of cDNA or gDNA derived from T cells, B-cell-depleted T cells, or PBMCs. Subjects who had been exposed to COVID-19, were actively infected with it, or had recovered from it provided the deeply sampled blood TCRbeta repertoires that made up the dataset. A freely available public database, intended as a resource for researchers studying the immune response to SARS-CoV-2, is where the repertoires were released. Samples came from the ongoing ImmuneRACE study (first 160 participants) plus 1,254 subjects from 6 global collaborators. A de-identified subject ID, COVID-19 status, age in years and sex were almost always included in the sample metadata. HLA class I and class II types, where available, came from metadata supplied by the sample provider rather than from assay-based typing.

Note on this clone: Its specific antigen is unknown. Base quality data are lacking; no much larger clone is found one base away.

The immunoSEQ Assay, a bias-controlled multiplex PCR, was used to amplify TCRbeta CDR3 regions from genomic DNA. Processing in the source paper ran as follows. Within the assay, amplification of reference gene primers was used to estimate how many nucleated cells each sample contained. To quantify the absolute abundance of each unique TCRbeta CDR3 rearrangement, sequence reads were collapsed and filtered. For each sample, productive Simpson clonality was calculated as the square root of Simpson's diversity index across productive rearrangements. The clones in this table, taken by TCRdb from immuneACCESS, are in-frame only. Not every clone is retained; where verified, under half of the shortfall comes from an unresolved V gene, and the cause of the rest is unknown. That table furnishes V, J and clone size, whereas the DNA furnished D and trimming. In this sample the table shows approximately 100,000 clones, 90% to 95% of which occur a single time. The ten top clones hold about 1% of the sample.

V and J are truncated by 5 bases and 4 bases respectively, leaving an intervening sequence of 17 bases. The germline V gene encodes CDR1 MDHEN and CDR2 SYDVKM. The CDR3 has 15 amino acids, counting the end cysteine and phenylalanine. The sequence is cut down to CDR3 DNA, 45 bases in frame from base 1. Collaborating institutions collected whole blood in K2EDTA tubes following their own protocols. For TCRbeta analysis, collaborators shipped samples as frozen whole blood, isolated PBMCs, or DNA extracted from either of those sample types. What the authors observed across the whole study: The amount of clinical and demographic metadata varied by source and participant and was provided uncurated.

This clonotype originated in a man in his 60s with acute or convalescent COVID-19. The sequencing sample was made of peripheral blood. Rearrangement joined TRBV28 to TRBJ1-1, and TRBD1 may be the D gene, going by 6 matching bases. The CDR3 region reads CASSPLTGTSTEAFF. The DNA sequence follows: TGTGCCAGCAGTCCACTCACAGGGACGAGCACTGAAGCTTTCTTT. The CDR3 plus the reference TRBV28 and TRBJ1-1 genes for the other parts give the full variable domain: DVKVTQSSRYLVKRTGEKVFLECVQDMDHENMFWYRQDPGLGLRLIYFSYDVKMKEKGDIPEGYSVSREKKERFSLILESASTNQTSMYLCASSPLTGTSTEAFFGQGTRLTVV.